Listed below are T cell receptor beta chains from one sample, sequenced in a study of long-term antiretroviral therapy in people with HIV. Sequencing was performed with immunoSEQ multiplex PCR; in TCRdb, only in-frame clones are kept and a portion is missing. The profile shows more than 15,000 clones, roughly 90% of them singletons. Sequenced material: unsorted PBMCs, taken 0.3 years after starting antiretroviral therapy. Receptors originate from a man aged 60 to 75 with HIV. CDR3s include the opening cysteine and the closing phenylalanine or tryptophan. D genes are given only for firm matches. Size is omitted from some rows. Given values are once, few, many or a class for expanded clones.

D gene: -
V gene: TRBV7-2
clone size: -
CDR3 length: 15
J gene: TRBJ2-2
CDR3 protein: CASSLAGYYTGELFF
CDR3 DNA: TGTGCCAGCAGCTTAGCGGGCTACTACACCGGGGAGCTGTTTTTT

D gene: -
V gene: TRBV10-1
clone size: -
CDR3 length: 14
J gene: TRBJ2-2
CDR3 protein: CASSFTAGTGELFF
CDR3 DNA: TGCGCCAGCAGCTTTACAGCGGGCACCGGGGAGCTGTTTTTT

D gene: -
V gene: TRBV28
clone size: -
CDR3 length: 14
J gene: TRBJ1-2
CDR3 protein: CASSPPTEPYGYTF
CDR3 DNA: TGTGCCAGCAGCCCCCCAACAGAGCCCTATGGCTACACCTTC

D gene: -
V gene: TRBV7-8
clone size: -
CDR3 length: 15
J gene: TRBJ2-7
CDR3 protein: CASRLTGLDSYEQYF
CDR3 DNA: TGTGCCAGCAGACTTACGGGACTCGACTCCTACGAGCAGTACTTC

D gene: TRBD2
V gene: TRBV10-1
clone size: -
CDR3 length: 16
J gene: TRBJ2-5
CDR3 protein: CASSESVAGGKETQYF
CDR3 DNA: TGCGCCAGCAGTGAGAGCGTAGCGGGGGGGAAAGAGACCCAGTACTTC

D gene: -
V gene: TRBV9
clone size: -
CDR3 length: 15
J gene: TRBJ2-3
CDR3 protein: CASSVVGRSPDTQYF
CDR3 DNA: TGTGCCAGCAGCGTAGTTGGTCGAAGTCCAGATACGCAGTATTTT

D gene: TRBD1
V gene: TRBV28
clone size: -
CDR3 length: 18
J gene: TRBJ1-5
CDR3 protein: CASSLPWDSHYSNQPQHF
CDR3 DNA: TGTGCCAGCAGTTTGCCATGGGACAGCCATTATAGCAATCAGCCCCAGCATTTT

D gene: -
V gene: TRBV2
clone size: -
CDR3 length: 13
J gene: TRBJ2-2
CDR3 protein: CASSLDVAGELFF
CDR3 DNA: TGTGCCAGCAGTTTGGACGTAGCCGGGGAGCTGTTTTTT

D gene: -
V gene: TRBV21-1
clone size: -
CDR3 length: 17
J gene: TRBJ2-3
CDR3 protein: CASSQGRLPEGTDTQYF
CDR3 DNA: TGTGCCAGCAGCCAGGGGCGACTCCCAGAAGGCACAGATACGCAGTATTTT

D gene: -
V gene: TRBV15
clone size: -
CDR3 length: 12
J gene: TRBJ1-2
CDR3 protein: CATSRVRESYTF
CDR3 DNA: TGTGCCACCAGCAGAGTCAGGGAGAGTTACACCTTC

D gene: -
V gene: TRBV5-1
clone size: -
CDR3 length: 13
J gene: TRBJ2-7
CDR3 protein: CASSPRLSYEQYF
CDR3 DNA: TGCGCCAGCAGTCCCCGACTCTCCTACGAGCAGTACTTC

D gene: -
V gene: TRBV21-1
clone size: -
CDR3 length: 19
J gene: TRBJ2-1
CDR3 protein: CASSKSPRLAGNSYNEQFF
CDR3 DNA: TGTGCCAGCAGCAAATCCCCCCGACTAGCGGGAAACTCCTACAATGAGCAGTTCTTC

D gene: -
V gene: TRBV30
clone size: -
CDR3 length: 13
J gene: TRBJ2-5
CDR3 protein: CAWTVLAQETQYF
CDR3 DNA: TGTGCCTGGACGGTGTTAGCCCAAGAGACCCAGTACTTC

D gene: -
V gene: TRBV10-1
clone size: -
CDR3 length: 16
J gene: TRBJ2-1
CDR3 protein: CASSESYSGRDNEQFF
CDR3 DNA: TGCGCCAGCAGTGAGTCGTATAGTGGACGAGACAATGAGCAGTTCTTC

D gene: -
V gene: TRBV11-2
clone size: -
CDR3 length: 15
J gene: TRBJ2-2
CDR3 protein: CASSLGHLRKGELFF
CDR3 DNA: TGTGCCAGCAGCTTAGGACATCTTAGAAAAGGGGAGCTGTTTTTT

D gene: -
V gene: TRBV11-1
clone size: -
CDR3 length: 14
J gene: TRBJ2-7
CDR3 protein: CASTLSPTSYEQYF
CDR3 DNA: TGTGCCAGCACCCTCAGCCCCACTTCTTACGAGCAGTACTTC

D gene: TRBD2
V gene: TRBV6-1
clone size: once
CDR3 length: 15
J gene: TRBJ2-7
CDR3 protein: CASSALAGGLGEQYF
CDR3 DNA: TGTGCCAGCAGTGCATTAGCGGGGGGGCTTGGCGAGCAGTACTTC

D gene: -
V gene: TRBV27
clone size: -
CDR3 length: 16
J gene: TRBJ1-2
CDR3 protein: CASSGRGIPGNYGYTF
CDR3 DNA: TGTGCCAGCAGCGGTCGGGGGATCCCGGGCAATTATGGCTACACCTTC

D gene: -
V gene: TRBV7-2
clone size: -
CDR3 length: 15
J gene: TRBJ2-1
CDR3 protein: CASSLSAASYNEQFF
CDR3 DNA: TGTGCCAGCAGCTTAAGTGCAGCGTCCTACAATGAGCAGTTCTTC

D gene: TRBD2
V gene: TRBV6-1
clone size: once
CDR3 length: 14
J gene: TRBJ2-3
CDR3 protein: CATGRGSSTDTQYF
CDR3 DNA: TGTGCCACCGGGAGGGGGTCTAGCACAGATACGCAGTATTTT

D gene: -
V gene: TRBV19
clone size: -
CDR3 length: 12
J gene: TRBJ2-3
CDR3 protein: CASTNRPDTQYF
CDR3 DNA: TGTGCCAGTACTAACAGACCAGATACGCAGTATTTT

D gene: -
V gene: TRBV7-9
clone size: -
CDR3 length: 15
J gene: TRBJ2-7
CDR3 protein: CASSTTAGAIYEQYF
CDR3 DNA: TGTGCCAGCAGCACAACCGCAGGGGCTATCTACGAGCAGTACTTC

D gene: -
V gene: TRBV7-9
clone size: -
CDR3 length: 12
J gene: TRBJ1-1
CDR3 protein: CASSPRGAEAFF
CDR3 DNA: TGTGCCAGCAGCCCTCGGGGCGCTGAAGCTTTCTTT

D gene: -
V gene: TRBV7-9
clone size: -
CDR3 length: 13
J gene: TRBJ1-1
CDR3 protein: CASSEDWNTEAFF
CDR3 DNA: TGTGCCAGCAGCGAGGACTGGAACACTGAAGCTTTCTTT

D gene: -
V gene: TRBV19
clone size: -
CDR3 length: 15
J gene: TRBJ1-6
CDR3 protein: CASRGTIGYNSPLHF
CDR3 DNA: TGTGCCAGTAGGGGGACCATTGGGTATAATTCACCCCTCCACTTT

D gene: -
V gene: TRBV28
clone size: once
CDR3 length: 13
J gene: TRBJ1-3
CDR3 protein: CASSFGVGNTIYF
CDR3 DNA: TGTGCCAGCAGTTTCGGCGTTGGAAACACCATATATTTT

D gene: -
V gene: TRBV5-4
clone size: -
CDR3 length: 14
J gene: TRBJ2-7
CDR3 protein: CASSLLGADYEQYF
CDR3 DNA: TGTGCCAGCAGCTTGCTGGGGGCCGACTACGAGCAGTACTTC

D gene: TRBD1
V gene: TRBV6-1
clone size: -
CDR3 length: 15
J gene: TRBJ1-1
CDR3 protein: CASSKGDRENTEAFF
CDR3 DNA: TGTGCCAGCAGTAAAGGGGACAGAGAGAACACTGAAGCTTTCTTT

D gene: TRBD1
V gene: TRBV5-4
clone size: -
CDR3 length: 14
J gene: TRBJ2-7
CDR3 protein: CASTKQGPGYEQYF
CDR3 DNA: TGTGCCAGCACCAAACAGGGGCCGGGCTACGAGCAGTACTTC

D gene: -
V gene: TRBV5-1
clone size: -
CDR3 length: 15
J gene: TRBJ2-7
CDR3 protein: CASSLEGQITYEQYF
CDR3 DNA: TGCGCCAGCAGCTTGGAAGGACAAATAACCTACGAGCAGTACTTC

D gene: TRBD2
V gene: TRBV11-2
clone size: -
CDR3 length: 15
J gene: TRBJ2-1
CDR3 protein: CASSSGGGGYNEQFF
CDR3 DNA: TGTGCCAGCAGCTCGGGGGGTGGGGGGTACAATGAGCAGTTCTTC

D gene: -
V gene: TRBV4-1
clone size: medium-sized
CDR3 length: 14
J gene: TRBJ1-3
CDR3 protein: CASSQGDGGNTIYF
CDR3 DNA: TGCGCCAGCAGCCAAGGGGACGGTGGAAACACCATATATTTT

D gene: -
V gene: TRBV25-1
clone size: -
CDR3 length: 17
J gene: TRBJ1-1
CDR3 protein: CASSEYGAVGGNTEAFF
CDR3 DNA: TGTGCCAGCAGTGAATATGGGGCAGTTGGAGGGAACACTGAAGCTTTCTTT

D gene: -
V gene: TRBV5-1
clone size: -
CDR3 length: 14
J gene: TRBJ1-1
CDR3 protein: CASSWENRGTEAFF
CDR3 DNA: TGCGCCAGCAGCTGGGAGAACCGGGGCACTGAAGCTTTCTTT

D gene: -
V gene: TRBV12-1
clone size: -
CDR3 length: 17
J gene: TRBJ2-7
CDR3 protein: CASSFVKRQGLAYEQYF
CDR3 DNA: TGTGCCAGCAGCTTTGTTAAGAGACAGGGTTTAGCCTACGAGCAGTACTTC

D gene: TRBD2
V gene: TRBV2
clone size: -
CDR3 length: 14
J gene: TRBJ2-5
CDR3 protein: CASPGRTGGETQYF
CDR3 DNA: TGTGCCAGCCCGGGACGGACCGGGGGGGAGACCCAGTACTTC

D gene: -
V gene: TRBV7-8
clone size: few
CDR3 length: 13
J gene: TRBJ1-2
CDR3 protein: CASSKGANYGYTF
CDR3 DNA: TGTGCCAGCAGCAAGGGAGCTAACTATGGCTACACCTTC

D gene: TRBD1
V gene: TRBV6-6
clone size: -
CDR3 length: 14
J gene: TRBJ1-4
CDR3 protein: CASSRQGLNEKLFF
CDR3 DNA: TGTGCCAGCAGTCGACAGGGGTTAAATGAAAAACTGTTTTTT

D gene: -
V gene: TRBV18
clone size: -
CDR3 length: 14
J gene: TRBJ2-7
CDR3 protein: CASSPERASYEQYF
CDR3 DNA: TGTGCCAGCTCACCTGAACGGGCTTCCTACGAGCAGTACTTC

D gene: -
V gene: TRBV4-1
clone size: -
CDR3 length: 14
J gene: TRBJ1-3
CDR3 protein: CASSQEGTDVAIYF
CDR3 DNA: TGCGCCAGCAGCCAAGAGGGGACGGACGTTGCCATATATTTT

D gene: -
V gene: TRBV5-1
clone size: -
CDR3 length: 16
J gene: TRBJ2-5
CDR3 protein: CASSLGVAGPQETQYF
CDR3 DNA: TGCGCCAGCAGCTTAGGCGTGGCCGGTCCACAAGAGACCCAGTACTTC

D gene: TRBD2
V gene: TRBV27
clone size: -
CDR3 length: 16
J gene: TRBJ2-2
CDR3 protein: CASSYRLAANTGELFF
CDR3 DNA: TGTGCCAGCAGTTATCGGCTAGCGGCAAACACCGGGGAGCTGTTTTTT

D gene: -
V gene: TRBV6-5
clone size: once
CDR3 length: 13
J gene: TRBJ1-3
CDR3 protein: CASSTTREDTIYF
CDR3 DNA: TGTGCCAGCAGTACAACCAGGGAGGACACCATATATTTT

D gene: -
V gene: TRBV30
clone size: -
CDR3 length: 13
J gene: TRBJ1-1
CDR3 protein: CAWSVPGSTEAFF
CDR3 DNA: TGTGCCTGGAGTGTACCTGGGAGCACTGAAGCTTTCTTT

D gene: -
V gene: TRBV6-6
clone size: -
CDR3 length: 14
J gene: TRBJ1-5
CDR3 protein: CASSYGDGQQPQHF
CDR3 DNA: TGTGCCAGCAGTTACGGGGACGGTCAACAGCCCCAGCATTTT

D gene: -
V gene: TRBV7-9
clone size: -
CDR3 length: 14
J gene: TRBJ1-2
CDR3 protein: CASSQPWQTYGYTF
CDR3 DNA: TGTGCCAGCAGCCAACCCTGGCAGACCTATGGCTACACCTTC

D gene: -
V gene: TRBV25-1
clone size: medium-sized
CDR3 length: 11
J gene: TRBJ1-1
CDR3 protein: CASSPGTEAFF
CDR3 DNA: TGTGCCAGCAGTCCCGGCACTGAAGCTTTCTTT

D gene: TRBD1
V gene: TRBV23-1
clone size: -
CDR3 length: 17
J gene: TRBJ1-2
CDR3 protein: CASSQPRGRTGTNGYTF
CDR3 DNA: TGCGCCAGCAGTCAACCACGGGGGAGGACAGGGACAAATGGCTACACCTTC

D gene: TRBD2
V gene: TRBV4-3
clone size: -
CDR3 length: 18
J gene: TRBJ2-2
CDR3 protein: CASSQEAGGGADTGELFF
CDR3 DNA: TGCGCCAGCAGCCAAGAAGCCGGCGGGGGGGCCGACACCGGGGAGCTGTTTTTT

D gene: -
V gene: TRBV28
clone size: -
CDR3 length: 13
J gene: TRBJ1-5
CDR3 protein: CASSLVGNQPQHF
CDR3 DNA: TGTGCCAGCAGTTTAGTGGGCAATCAGCCCCAGCATTTT

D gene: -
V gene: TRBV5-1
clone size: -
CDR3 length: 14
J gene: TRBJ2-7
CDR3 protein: CASSGTGPGYEQYF
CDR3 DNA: TGCGCCAGCAGCGGAACAGGCCCGGGGTACGAGCAGTACTTC

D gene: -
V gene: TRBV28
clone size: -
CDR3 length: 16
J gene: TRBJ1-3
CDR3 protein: CASSVVYLSTGNTIYF
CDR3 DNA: TGTGCCAGCAGTGTGGTCTACCTTTCTACTGGAAACACCATATATTTT

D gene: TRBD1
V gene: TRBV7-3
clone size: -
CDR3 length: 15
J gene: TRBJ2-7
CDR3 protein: CASSSRQGPLYEQYF
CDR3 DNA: TGTGCCAGCAGCTCCAGACAGGGGCCCCTCTACGAGCAGTACTTC

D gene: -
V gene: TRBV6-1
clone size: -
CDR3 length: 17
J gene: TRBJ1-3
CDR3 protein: CASSEAPYSGAGNTIYF
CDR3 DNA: TGTGCCAGCAGTGAAGCACCCTATTCAGGGGCTGGAAACACCATATATTTT

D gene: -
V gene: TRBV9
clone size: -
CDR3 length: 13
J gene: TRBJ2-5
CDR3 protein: CASSPSQQETQYF
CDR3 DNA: TGTGCCAGCAGCCCCTCGCAACAAGAGACCCAGTACTTC

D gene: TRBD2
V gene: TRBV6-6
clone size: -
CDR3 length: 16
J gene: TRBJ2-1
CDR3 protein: CASSKTLGLAGDEQFF
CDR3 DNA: TGTGCCAGCAGTAAAACCCTCGGACTAGCGGGAGATGAGCAGTTCTTC

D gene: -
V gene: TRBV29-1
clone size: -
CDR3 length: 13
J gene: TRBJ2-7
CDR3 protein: CSVRGDKAYEQYF
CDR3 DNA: TGCAGCGTGAGGGGGGACAAAGCCTACGAGCAGTACTTC

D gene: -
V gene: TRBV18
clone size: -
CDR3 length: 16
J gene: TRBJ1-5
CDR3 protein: CASSAGNGASNQPQHF
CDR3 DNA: TGTGCCAGCTCAGCAGGGAATGGGGCTAGCAATCAGCCCCAGCATTTT

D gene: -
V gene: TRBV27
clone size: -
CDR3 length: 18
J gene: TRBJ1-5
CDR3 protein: CASSLSSSLMWSNQPQHF
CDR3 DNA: TGTGCCAGCAGTTTATCAAGCAGCCTAATGTGGAGCAATCAGCCCCAGCATTTT